Shown below are 20 T cell receptor beta chains from a single sample sequenced in a study of blood T cell repertoires in COVID-19. The repertoire was sequenced with immunoSEQ multiplex PCR; TCRdb's copy has only in-frame clones and lacks some. The table shows approximately 49,000 clones, with roughly 84% occurring only once. The specimen was peripheral blood. Source of these receptors: a man between 45 and 60 years old with acute or convalescent COVID-19.

This rearrangement joins TRBV28 to TRBJ1-2; TRBD1 might be the D (6 bases). Germline assignment: CDR1 MDHEN and CDR2 SYDVKM. This CDR3 is built from 12 residues. CDR3 in amino acids: CWSQQGSYGYTF. CDR3 bases: TGTTGGAGTCAACAGGGCAGCTATGGCTACACCTTC.

The CDR3 spells CASSGMAGVTGELFF. CDR3 DNA: TGTGCCAGCAGTGGAATGGCGGGAGTCACCGGGGAGCTGTTTTTT. V gene TRBV2 combines with J gene TRBJ2-2; 7 positions agree with TRBD2. The J segment lost 4 bases and the V segment lost 4 bases, leaving 6 bases of the junction unmatched. The CDR3 runs 15 residues. From germline, CDR1 is SNHLY and CDR2 FYNNEI.

The genes are TRBV5-1 and TRBJ1-3; D call uncertain. The CDR3 totals 14 residues. The V gene's germline CDR1 is SGHRS and CDR2 YFSETQ. Trimming stripped 6 bases from V and 0 bases from J, with 10 bases between. CDR3 coding DNA: TGCGCCAGCACGCCAGATCTCTCTGGAAACACCATATATTTT. The encoded protein is CASTPDLSGNTIYF.

This clone appeared a single time. V is TRBV5-8 and J is TRBJ2-7; 8 positions match TRBD1. V lost 4 bases to trimming and J lost 7 bases; unmatched junction nucleotides: 7. The CDR3 covers 13 residues. The germline gives CDR1 SGHTS, CDR2 YDEGEE. The CDR3 loop reads CASSLTGVGEQYF. The CDR3 coding sequence is TGTGCCAGCAGCCTGACAGGGGTTGGGGAGCAGTACTTC.

The chain combines TRBV14 with TRBJ1-2, with no clear D. Germline CDR1 reads SGHDN; CDR2 reads FVKESK. This CDR3 region has 13 residues. V lost 2 bases, J lost 8 bases, and 12 bases lay in between. CDR3 coding DNA: TGTGCCAGCAGCCAACATCCCGTGAGCGGCTACACCTTC. Its translation: CASSQHPVSGYTF.

This clone was found once. V usage is TRBV18 and J usage is TRBJ2-7; 7 nucleotides agree with TRBD1. The CDR3 totals 12 residues. V shed 4 bases and J 5 bases; nucleotides not matched to a gene: 2. CDR1 KGHSH and CDR2 LQKENI come from the germline V gene. The chain's CDR3 is CASSQGTDEQYF. As DNA, the CDR3 is TGTGCCAGCTCACAGGGGACAGACGAGCAGTACTTC.

The chain links TRBV3-1 (or the pseudogene TRBV3-2) to TRBJ1-6; D not certain. CDR1 is LGHDT, CDR2 YNNKEL, per germline (reference sequence). V lost 2 bases and J lost 2, with 13 bases in between. CDR3 size: 17 residues. CDR3 DNA: TGTGCCAGCAGCCAAACGCGGTCCAGAACCTATAATTCACCCCTCCACTTT. It yields the protein CASSQTRSRTYNSPLHF.

This CDR3 is CAWTHRDRAGFF. The CDR3 DNA is TGTGCCTGGACCCACCGGGACAGGGCTGGGTTCTTC. V is TRBV30 and J is TRBJ2-1; 9 bases line up with TRBD1. The CDR3 runs 12 residues. Germline-derived CDR1 and CDR2 are GTSNPN and SVGIG (reference sequence). The J segment lost 15 bases and the V segment lost 4 bases, leaving 10 bases of the junction unmatched.

The chain recombines TRBV28 with TRBJ1-4, with 9 positions matching TRBD1. V was pared by 2 bases and J by 5 bases, with 6 bases of the junction left unmatched. This CDR3 contains 16 residues. The V gene's germline CDR1 is MDHEN and CDR2 SYDVKM. The CDR3 DNA sequence: TGTGCCAGCAGTTTACCGACCGGGACAGGGAATGAAAAACTGTTTTTT. As protein: CASSLPTGTGNEKLFF.

This chain links TRBV3-1 (or the pseudogene TRBV3-2) with TRBJ2-4; perhaps TRBD2 as D (5 bases). Germline-derived CDR1 and CDR2 are LGHDT and YNNKEL (reference sequence). V was pared by 4 bases and J by 3 bases, with 16 bases between. The length of the CDR3 is 16 residues. DNA for the CDR3: TGTGCCAGCAGCCCTTTCCCCGGGGAAATCAAAAACATTCAGTACTTC. This encodes CASSPFPGEIKNIQYF.

The V call is TRBV28, the J call TRBJ1-5; unclear D gene. Germline V gene sequence: CDR1 MDHEN, CDR2 SYDVKM. Trimming took 4 bases from V and 6 from J, leaving 13 bases between them. The CDR3 spans 14 residues. The CDR3 DNA follows: TGTGCCAGCAGTTCCCCCAGTTCGGGTCAGCCCCAGCATTTT. Protein: CASSSPSSGQPQHF. The complete variable domain, with remaining parts taken from reference TRBV28 and TRBJ1-5, reads DVKVTQSSRYLVKRTGEKVFLECVQDMDHENMFWYRQDPGLGLRLIYFSYDVKMKEKGDIPEGYSVSREKKERFSLILESASTNQTSMYLCASSSPSSGQPQHFGDGTRLSIL.

This chain uses TRBV29-1 with TRBJ1-4; D may be TRBD1 (5 bases). Germline lookup yields CDR1 SQVTM and CDR2 ANQGSEA. The CDR3 totals 16 residues. Trimming pared 0 bases from V and 3 bases from J, leaving 14 bases between. The CDR3 region is CSVEENWGLPNEKLFF. The CDR3 bases are TGCAGCGTTGAAGAGAATTGGGGCCTCCCTAATGAAAAACTGTTTTTT.

The chain is built from TRBV2 and TRBJ2-1; D is ambiguous. The CDR3 extends over 15 amino acids. In germline, CDR1 is SNHLY, CDR2 FYNNEI. Trimming removed 5 bases from V and 4 bases from J, with 15 bases in between. As DNA, the CDR3 is TGTGCCAGCAGTTCGGATACTAACGTTTACAATGAGCAGTTCTTC. Its translation is CASSSDTNVYNEQFF.

A note on this clone: This same CDR3 is encoded by further DNA sequences in the sample. The rearrangement uses TRBV28 and TRBJ2-1, with a possible D match to TRBD1 (7 bases). This CDR3 is 13 amino acids long. The ends were cut back, 3 bases at V and 7 bases at J, with 10 bases in the middle. Germline V CDR1 and CDR2: MDHEN, SYDVKM. This CDR3 is CASSLAGGNEQFF. The CDR3 DNA reads TGTGCCAGCAGTTTGGCAGGGGGGAATGAGCAGTTCTTC.

The chain combines TRBV6-1 with TRBJ2-1, with D uncertain. V was pared by 2 bases and J by 8 bases, with 13 bases between. Per germline, CDR1 MNHNS and CDR2 SASEGT. The CDR3 runs to 14 residues. CDR3: CASSELVSIDEQFF. The CDR3 bases are TGTGCCAGCAGTGAACTCGTCAGTATCGATGAGCAGTTCTTC.

V gene TRBV10-2 combines with J gene TRBJ2-3, with TRBD2 matching over 9 bases. This CDR3 spans 18 amino acids. V lost 5 bases, J lost 0 bases, and 12 bases stayed unmatched. Germline CDR1 WSHSY, CDR2 SAAADI. The CDR3 coding sequence is TGCGCCAGCAGTTCGGCCAGCGGGGGGTTGTTTAGCACAGATACGCAGTATTTT. It codes for CASSSASGGLFSTDTQYF.

The chain combines TRBV4-3 with TRBJ1-1, with TRBD1 matching 7 bases. Germline values: CDR1 LGHNA, CDR2 YSLEER. The CDR3 has 16 amino acids. With V trimmed by 0 bases and J by 3 bases, 7 bases remained unmatched. Here the CDR3 DNA reads TGCGCCAGCAGCCAAGACTTAACAGGGGTTTACACTGAAGCTTTCTTT. This translates into CASSQDLTGVYTEAFF.

CDR3 sequence (DNA): TGTGCCATCAGGACCGGGACTAGCGGGGGGGCCCTCTCAGAGACCCAGTACTTC. Its translation: CAIRTGTSGGALSETQYF. The V and J genes are TRBV10-3 and TRBJ2-5; TRBD2 matches at 16 bases. Germline assignment: CDR1 ENHRY and CDR2 SYGVKD. V gave up 6 bases and J gave up 4 bases; unmatched junction bases: 11. The CDR3 totals 18 residues.

The CDR3 nucleotides read TGTGCCAGCAAGACAGGTTCCTACGAGCAGTACTTC. It encodes CASKTGSYEQYF. The chain joins TRBV28 to TRBJ2-7, with D tentatively TRBD1 (6 bases). This CDR3 has 12 amino acids. CDR1 is MDHEN, CDR2 SYDVKM, per germline. The V end lost 7 bases, the J end lost 1 base, and 8 bases lay between the germline ends.

The rearrangement links TRBV28 to TRBJ1-5; tentatively, D is TRBD1 (5 bases). Germline V CDR1 and CDR2: MDHEN, SYDVKM. V was shortened by 7 bases and J by 3 bases, with 19 bases between the two germline ends. The CDR3 sequence is 16 residues long. This CDR3 is CASTSPLTGYNQPQHF. The CDR3 DNA sequence: TGTGCCAGCACTAGTCCTCTAACAGGATACAATCAGCCCCAGCATTTT.